The present entry profiles one T cell receptor (beta chain) with its context. As yet, its antigen is unknown. This sample is drawn from a study of cytomegalovirus exposure and HLA in healthy donors. Across the study: Findings of an earlier analysis included 90 million to 120 million unique TCR beta sequences from roughly 190 million T cells.

Findings and limits, study-wide: The productive fraction for most TCR beta V segments was about 87% or about 30% in an earlier analysis. With later analysis, a missense DCLRE1C variant became linked to TCR beta V- and J-gene trimming. As a later analysis revealed, the rate of TCR association differed by HLA locus, with DRB1 most and HLA-C fewest.

Use of 60 Vbeta and 13 Jbeta primers characterized the PCR. The table came from immunoSEQ multiplex PCR; TCRdb's copy has only in-frame clones and leaves some out. Among over 55,000 clones listed, 80% were seen once. The CDR3 runs 16 residues. V shed 3 bases and J 6 bases; nucleotides not matched to a gene: 14. Germline CDR1 is LNHNV and CDR2 is YYDKDF (reference sequence). The sequenced sample was PBMCs. This receptor was identified in a male donor in good health and CMV-seronegative. The chain has TRBV15 and TRBJ2-7; TRBD1 matches 7 bases. CDR3 region: CATSSVQGGQVSEQYF. In DNA, the CDR3 is TGTGCCACCAGCAGTGTCCAAGGCGGACAGGTTAGCGAGCAGTACTTC.